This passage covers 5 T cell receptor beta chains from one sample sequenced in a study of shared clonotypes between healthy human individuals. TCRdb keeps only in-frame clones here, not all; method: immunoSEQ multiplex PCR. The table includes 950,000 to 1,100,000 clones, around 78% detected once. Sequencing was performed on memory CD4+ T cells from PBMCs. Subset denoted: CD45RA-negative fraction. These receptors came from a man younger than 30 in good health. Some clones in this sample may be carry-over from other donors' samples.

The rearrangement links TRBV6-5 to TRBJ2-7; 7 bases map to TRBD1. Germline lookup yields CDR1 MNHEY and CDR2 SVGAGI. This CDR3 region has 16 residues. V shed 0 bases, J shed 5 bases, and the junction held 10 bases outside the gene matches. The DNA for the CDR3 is TGTGCCAGCAGTTACTCCAACAGGGGCCTGAGAAACGAGCAGTACTTC. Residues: CASSYSNRGLRNEQYF.

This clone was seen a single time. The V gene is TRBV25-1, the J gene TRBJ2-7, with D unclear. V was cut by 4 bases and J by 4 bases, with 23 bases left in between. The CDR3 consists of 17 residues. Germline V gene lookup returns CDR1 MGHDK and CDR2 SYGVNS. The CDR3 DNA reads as TGTGCCAGCAGTGCAAACGTGGGCAGGACCAACCATTACGAGCAGTACTTC. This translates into CASSANVGRTNHYEQYF.

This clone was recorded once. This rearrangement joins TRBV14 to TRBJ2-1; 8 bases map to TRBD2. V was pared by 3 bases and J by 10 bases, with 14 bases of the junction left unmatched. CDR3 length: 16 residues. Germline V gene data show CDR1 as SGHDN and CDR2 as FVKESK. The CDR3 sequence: CASSQGDLREAREQFF. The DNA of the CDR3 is TGTGCCAGCAGCCAGGGGGATTTGCGGGAGGCTCGGGAGCAGTTCTTC.

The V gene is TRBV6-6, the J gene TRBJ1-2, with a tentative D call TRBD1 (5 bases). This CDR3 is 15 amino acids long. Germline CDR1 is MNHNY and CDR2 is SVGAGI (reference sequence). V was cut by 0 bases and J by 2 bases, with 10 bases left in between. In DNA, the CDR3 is TGTGCCAGCAGTTACTCTCATGGGGGGAACTATGGCTACACCTTC. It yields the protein CASSYSHGGNYGYTF.

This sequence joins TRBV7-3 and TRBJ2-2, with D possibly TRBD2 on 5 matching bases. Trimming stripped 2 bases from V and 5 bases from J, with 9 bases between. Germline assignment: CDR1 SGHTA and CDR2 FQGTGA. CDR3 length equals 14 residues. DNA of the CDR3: TGTGCCAGCAGCTTATCCACGGGAACCGGGGAGCTGTTTTTT. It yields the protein CASSLSTGTGELFF.